Listed below are T cell receptor beta chains from one sample, sequenced in a study of CD8 T cells in Susac syndrome. TCRdb re-derived calls from the immunoSEQ multiplex PCR reads in MiXCR, one entry per CDR3 protein. The table shows under 200,000 distinct CDR3 sequences, with around 94% occurring only once. Specimen: CD4+ T cells from PBMCs. These receptors were collected from a human donor with Susac syndrome. The CDR3 runs from the conserved cysteine through the conserved F or W. D genes are given only for firm matches. Only part of the rows carry a size: once, few, many, or a class if the clone is expanded.

v_call	d_call	j_call	clone_size	cdr3_aa	cdr3_nt
TRBV5-6	NA	TRBJ2-1	NA	CASSEGFDYNEQFF	TGTGCCAGCAGCGAGGGGTTCGACTACAATGAGCAGTTCTTC
TRBV29-1	TRBD1	TRBJ1-2	NA	CSVGLTGGMFGYTF	TGCAGCGTTGGCTTAACAGGGGGCATGTTTGGCTACACCTTC
TRBV12-3/TRBV12-4	NA	TRBJ1-5	NA	CASSLGRSLAQHF	TGTGCCAGCAGTTTAGGGAGGAGTTTGGCCCAGCATTTT
TRBV11-2	NA	TRBJ1-6	NA	CASSRGTGKTPLHF	TGTGCCAGCAGCCGGGGGACCGGGAAGACACCCCTCCACTTT
TRBV3-1	NA	TRBJ1-6	once	CASSQVVDNSPLHF	TGTGCCAGCAGCCAAGTCGTCGATAATTCACCCCTCCACTTT
TRBV29-1	NA	TRBJ1-6	once	CSVQLGTFNSPLHF	TGCAGCGTTCAACTGGGGACCTTTAATTCACCCCTCCACTTT
TRBV3-1	NA	TRBJ2-2	once	CASSLSRVGNTGELFF	TGTGCCAGCAGCCTAAGCAGGGTGGGCAACACCGGGGAGCTGTTTTTT
TRBV2	NA	TRBJ1-4	NA	CASSEGYARLFF	TGTGCCAGCAGTGAAGGGTACGCCCGACTGTTTTTT
TRBV14	TRBD1	TRBJ2-7	NA	CASSHPGTGVSSYEQYF	TGTGCCAGCAGCCATCCCGGGACAGGGGTTTCCTCCTACGAGCAGTACTTC
TRBV19	NA	TRBJ1-1	NA	CASSIQQFGAEAFF	TGTGCCAGTAGTATTCAGCAGTTCGGCGCTGAAGCTTTCTTT
TRBV30	TRBD1	TRBJ1-6	NA	CAWRGGTGGNSPLHF	TGTGCCTGGAGGGGAGGGACAGGTGGAAATTCACCCCTCCACTTT
TRBV5-1	TRBD1	TRBJ1-1	NA	CATTPGGARAEAFF	TGCGCCACCACCCCAGGGGGCGCCAGGGCTGAAGCTTTCTTT
TRBV4-2	NA	TRBJ1-1	NA	CASSQDPGDRSAFF	TGTGCCAGCAGCCAAGATCCCGGGGACCGGAGTGCTTTCTTT
TRBV29-1	TRBD2	TRBJ2-5	NA	CSILAGAEETQYF	TGCAGCATCCTAGCGGGGGCCGAAGAGACCCAGTACTTC
TRBV20-1	TRBD1	TRBJ2-3	NA	CSARDDRGYSTDTQYF	TGCAGTGCTAGAGATGACAGGGGCTATAGCACAGATACGCAGTATTTT
TRBV18	TRBD1	TRBJ2-6	NA	CASSPVSPTGDGANVLTF	TGTGCCAGCTCACCCGTCTCGCCGACAGGGGATGGGGCCAACGTCCTGACTTTC
TRBV30	NA	TRBJ1-6	NA	CAWSVSSARRSPLHF	TGTGCCTGGAGTGTATCGTCAGCCCGCCGTTCACCCCTCCACTTT
TRBV29-1	NA	TRBJ2-6	NA	CSVFSGANVLTF	TGCAGCGTCTTCTCTGGGGCCAACGTCCTGACTTTC
TRBV19	NA	TRBJ1-1	NA	CASSITYVGQPEAFF	TGTGCCAGTAGTATTACCTATGTCGGACAGCCTGAAGCTTTCTTT
TRBV3-1	TRBD1	TRBJ2-1	NA	CASSQAWTGEGSNEQFF	TGTGCCAGCAGCCAAGCCTGGACAGGGGAAGGTAGCAATGAGCAGTTCTTC
TRBV7-2	NA	TRBJ1-2	NA	CASSLDWQGEYGYTF	TGTGCCAGCAGCTTAGACTGGCAGGGCGAGTATGGCTACACCTTC
TRBV29-1	NA	TRBJ1-4	NA	CSVGYGGEKLFF	TGCAGCGTCGGCTACGGGGGCGAAAAACTGTTTTTT
TRBV5-1	TRBD1	TRBJ1-3	NA	CASREGAEIGNTIYF	TGCGCCAGTCGTGAGGGGGCAGAAATTGGAAACACCATATATTTT
TRBV11-1	NA	TRBJ2-1	NA	CASSPRYGRGIYNEQFF	TGTGCCAGCAGCCCCCGCTATGGGCGGGGTATCTACAATGAGCAGTTCTTC
TRBV11-2	NA	TRBJ2-7	NA	CASSLIGYEQYF	TGTGCCAGCAGCTTAATTGGTTACGAGCAGTACTTC
TRBV5-6	NA	TRBJ2-6	NA	CASSLIGANVLTF	TGTGCCAGCAGCTTGATTGGGGCCAACGTCCTGACTTTC
TRBV4-3	NA	TRBJ2-3	once	CASSQDLARKTDTQYF	TGCGCCAGCAGCCAAGATCTAGCTCGGAAGACAGATACGCAGTATTTT
TRBV4-1	NA	TRBJ2-7	NA	CASSQVQTSYEQYF	TGCGCCAGCAGCCAAGTTCAGACCTCCTACGAGCAGTACTTC
TRBV7-9	NA	TRBJ2-1	NA	CASSLSAYEQFF	TGTGCCAGCAGCTTATCCGCATATGAGCAGTTCTTC
TRBV6-2/TRBV6-3	NA	TRBJ1-5	NA	CASNRDSSNQPQHF	TGTGCCAGCAACAGAGACAGTAGCAATCAGCCCCAGCATTTT
TRBV7-2	NA	TRBJ2-1	NA	CASSSMTVPVGDEQFF	TGTGCCAGCAGCTCGATGACTGTCCCGGTTGGCGATGAGCAGTTCTTC
TRBV3-1	NA	TRBJ2-4	NA	CASSLLGENIQYF	TGTGCCAGCAGCCTCCTGGGGGAAAACATTCAGTACTTC
TRBV27	NA	TRBJ1-6	NA	CASSSWGPLHF	TGTGCCAGCAGTTCCTGGGGACCCCTCCACTTT
TRBV29-1	NA	TRBJ1-2	few	CSVGGQESGYGYTF	TGCAGCGTTGGGGGGCAGGAGTCAGGATATGGCTACACCTTC
TRBV2	NA	TRBJ1-2	NA	CASSEDESNYGYTF	TGTGCCAGCAGTGAAGATGAGTCTAACTATGGCTACACCTTC
TRBV29-1	TRBD2	TRBJ2-5	NA	CSAASGGGETQYF	TGCAGCGCGGCGTCGGGAGGGGGGGAGACCCAGTACTTC
TRBV4-2	NA	TRBJ2-5	NA	CASSQDTAVGRGGSETQYF	TGTGCCAGCAGCCAAGATACCGCTGTGGGGAGAGGAGGCTCGGAGACCCAGTACTTC
TRBV2	NA	TRBJ2-7	NA	CASFGTRNYEQYF	TGTGCCAGCTTCGGGACACGCAACTACGAGCAGTACTTC
TRBV20-1	TRBD1	TRBJ1-5	NA	CSAWGQSFNQPQHF	TGCAGTGCTTGGGGACAGTCCTTTAATCAGCCCCAGCATTTT
TRBV20-1	NA	TRBJ2-3	NA	CSARAHGSRRGDTQYF	TGCAGTGCTAGGGCCCACGGGTCGCGAAGGGGAGATACGCAGTATTTT
TRBV20-1	TRBD2	TRBJ2-1	NA	CSARTSGGASYNEQFF	TGCAGTGCCCGGACTAGCGGGGGGGCTTCCTACAATGAGCAGTTCTTC